Listed here is a single T cell receptor (beta chain). This specimen belongs to a study of blood T cell repertoires in COVID-19. Study information: From the United States, Italy and Spain came samples of acute and convalescent COVID-19. PBMCs, B-cell-depleted T cells, or T cells provided the cDNA or gDNA that made up the material.

The germline gives CDR1 SGHNT, CDR2 YYREEE (reference sequence). This CDR3 contains 14 residues. The ends were cut back, 2 bases at V and 5 bases at J, with 13 bases in the middle. Source study methods: The authors estimated nucleated cell counts from reference gene primer amplification. Assay used: immunoSEQ multiplex PCR; TCRdb lists only in-frame clones, some missing. That table gives V, J and clone size, and the DNA gave D and trimming. The sample comprises approximately 49,000 clones, roughly 84% of which are singletons, and roughly 1.5% rests with the top ten. The receptor's source is a man over 45 with acute or convalescent COVID-19. Source material: peripheral blood. V and J are TRBV5-4 and TRBJ1-2; D might be TRBD1 (6 bases). Here the CDR3 reads CASSLVGQGYGYTF. The CDR3 bases are TGTGCCAGCAGCTTAGTAGGCCAGGGGTATGGCTACACCTTC.